Shown below are 2 T cell receptor beta chains from a single sample sequenced in a study of cytomegalovirus exposure and HLA in healthy donors. 13 Jbeta primers and 60 Vbeta primers were used for the PCR. Some clones are missing from TCRdb's copy, which holds only in-frame ones; the method was immunoSEQ multiplex PCR. Among 75,000 to 90,000 clones listed, approximately 72% were seen once. Sequencing input: PBMCs. Source of these receptors: a woman aged 40 to 50 in good health and CMV-seropositive.

The chain couples TRBV4-3 to TRBJ2-1; 10 bases fit TRBD2. Germline assignment: CDR1 LGHNA and CDR2 YSLEER. The CDR3 extends over 17 amino acids. V shed 4 bases, J shed 0 bases, and the junction held 6 bases outside the gene matches. The CDR3 reads CASSPTSGLSSYNEQFF. The CDR3 DNA sequence: TGCGCCAGCAGCCCGACTAGCGGGTTAAGCTCCTACAATGAGCAGTTCTTC.

J is TRBJ1-6 and V is TRBV29-1; no firm D call. Germline values: CDR1 SQVTM, CDR2 ANQGSEA. CDR3 length equals 11 residues. V was shortened by 4 bases and J by 8 bases, with 6 bases between the two germline ends. CDR3 residues: CSVGEHSPLHF. DNA of the CDR3: TGCAGCGTTGGGGAGCATTCACCCCTCCACTTT.